This T cell receptor (beta chain) comes out of a study of metastatic and nonmetastatic thyroid tumors. TCRdb re-processed the PCR reads through MiXCR. Seen here are over 30,000 clones, 18% observed once, and the top ten hold approximately 14%. Ahead of thyroid surgery, no patient had received treatment of any kind. This clone was counted between two and nine times. Since no conserved phenylalanine or tryptophan closes the CDR3, a read error is the likely cause. The CDR3 extends over 13 amino acids. Trimming took off 3 bases at V and 10 bases at J, with 13 bases between the two ends. The chain uses TRBV12-3 or TRBV12-4 and TRBJ2-1, with unresolved D. The specimen was tumor tissue. The sequence was collected from a female donor with papillary thyroid cancer or a benign thyroid nodule (not recorded which). Some clones in this sample may be carry-over from other donors' samples. This CDR3 is CASSFLVADEQFL. DNA of the CDR3: TGTGCCAGCAGTTTTTTAGTCGCGGACGAGCAGTTCCTC.